This entry lists 9 T cell receptor beta chains sequenced from one sample in a study of radiotherapy plus CTLA-4 blockade in lung cancer. The assay was immunoSEQ multiplex PCR, and TCRdb's table has in-frame clones only and misses some. The sample shows tens of thousands of clones, around 80% of them seen only once. Sequencing used peripheral blood, obtained from a patient treated with radiotherapy plus ipilimumab. These receptors were taken from a human donor with non-small cell lung cancer that progressed on radiotherapy plus ipilimumab.

V and J are TRBV30 and TRBJ2-1; 7 positions match TRBD2. The CDR3 totals 15 residues. V trimming: 0 bases; J trimming: 10 bases; junction bases outside the gene matches: 12. Germline V CDR1 and CDR2: GTSNPN, SVGIG (reference sequence). In nucleotides, the CDR3 is TGTGCCTGGAGTGTAAGCGGCAGCGGGGCCAGGGAGCAGTTCTTC. Protein: CAWSVSGSGAREQFF.

The rearrangement uses TRBV7-2 and TRBJ2-1, with TRBD2 identical over 11 bases. The CDR3 runs to 17 residues. Germline values: CDR1 SGHTA, CDR2 FQGNSA. The J segment lost 4 bases and the V segment lost 2 bases, leaving 7 bases of the junction unmatched. CDR3 protein: CASSLLAGGPGYNEQFF. CDR3 bases: TGTGCCAGCAGCTTATTAGCGGGAGGGCCTGGGTACAATGAGCAGTTCTTC.

The chain carries TRBV7-9 and TRBJ1-4; D gene uncertain. CDR3 length equals 16 residues. Trimming cost V 3 bases and J 8 bases, with 19 bases left between them. Germline V lookup: CDR1 SEHNR, CDR2 FQNEAQ (reference sequence). CDR3 amino acids: CASSFPASELEEKLFF. Written as DNA, the CDR3 is TGTGCCAGCAGCTTCCCCGCCTCAGAACTAGAGGAAAAACTGTTTTTT.

This rearrangement joins TRBV4-1 to TRBJ2-3; no definite D call. Germline CDR1 reads MGHRA; CDR2 reads YSYEKL. Trimming shortened V by 0 bases and J by 1 base, and 8 bases separated the two germline ends. The CDR3 consists of 15 residues. CDR3: CASSQDWDGTDTQYF. DNA of the CDR3: TGCGCCAGCAGCCAAGATTGGGATGGCACAGATACGCAGTATTTT.

As concerns this clone: One end of the junction fails to match germline, which may point to a read error. Other DNA sequences in this specimen translate into the identical CDR3. The V call is TRBV7-3, the J call TRBJ1-2; tentatively, D is TRBD1 (5 bases). The CDR3 runs 15 residues. CDR1 is SGHTA and CDR2 is FQGTGA in the germline V gene. The CDR3 DNA reads TGCGCCAGCAGCCAGGTGGGGGGTTCGAACTATGGCTACACCTTC. Translated, it gives CASSQVGGSNYGYTF.

The CDR3 here is CSVEDQATGGSTGELFF. The CDR3 nucleotides read TGCAGCGTTGAAGATCAGGCGACAGGGGGCAGCACCGGGGAGCTGTTTTTT. This chain connects TRBV29-1 to TRBJ2-2; TRBD1 matches at 10 bases. The ends lost 0 bases at V and 4 bases at J; junction bases unmatched: 8. The length of the CDR3 is 17 residues. Germline V gives CDR1 SQVTM, CDR2 ANQGSEA.

The chain uses TRBV12-5 and TRBJ2-1; D is unclear. This CDR3 contains 14 residues. Germline V gives CDR1 LGHNT, CDR2 FRNRAP. V was trimmed by 0 bases and J by 8 bases, leaving 11 bases between them. The CDR3 coding sequence is TGTGCTAGTGGTTTGGTAGGCCTAGACGATGAGCAGTTCTTC. Translating gives CASGLVGLDDEQFF.

CDR3 amino acids: CASSEAGGRAFGSGEKLFF. Here the CDR3 DNA reads TGTGCCAGCAGTGAAGCGGGGGGCAGGGCCTTTGGTTCGGGTGAAAAACTGTTTTTT. The chain carries TRBV28 and TRBJ1-4, with a possible D match to TRBD1 (6 bases). The CDR3 is 19 amino acids. With 5 bases removed from V and 7 bases from J, the gap between germline ends came to 29 bases. Germline loops: CDR1 MDHEN, CDR2 SYDVKM.

V is TRBV6-1 and J is TRBJ1-1; D gene unclear. The CDR3 is 14 amino acids. The V end was cut by 5 bases, the J end by 0 bases, with 10 bases between. CDR1 and CDR2 from the germline V gene are MNHNS and SASEGT. The DNA for the CDR3 is TGTGCCAGCAGTCGGGGAACGATGAACACTGAAGCTTTCTTT. It is translated as CASSRGTMNTEAFF.